This T cell receptor (beta chain) was sequenced during a study of identical twins. Template switching added a universal primer site; cDNA carried unique molecular identifiers. TCRdb recomputed calls from the 5' RACE reads with MiXCR, one row per CDR3 protein. The sample holds around 1.7 million distinct CDR3 sequences, about 30% seen once. This clonotype was counted between two and nine times. Germline V gene data show CDR1 as DFQATT and CDR2 as SNEGSKA (reference sequence). The CDR3 is 15 amino acids. V gave up 0 bases and J gave up 3 bases; unmatched junction bases: 4. The sample taken for sequencing was cord blood. The clonotype was recovered from a newborn girl in good health. The chain combines TRBV20-1 with TRBJ1-2; the match to TRBD1 covers 10 bases. The DNA for the CDR3 is TGCAGTGCTAGAGATAAGGGGACAGGGGACTATGGCTACACCTTC. It codes for CSARDKGTGDYGYTF.